These 25 T cell receptor beta chains were all obtained from the same sample, sequenced in a study of neurological immune-mediated disorders. TCRdb passed the 5' RACE reads through MiXCR, listing each CDR3 protein once. The sample comprises 87,000 or so distinct CDR3 sequences, about 3.8% of which are singletons, and around 5.5% rests with the top ten. Sequencing input: PBMCs. The receptors derive from a woman between 18 and 30 years old with multiple sclerosis.

This clonotype has just a few counts. This may come from a read error, since a much larger clone is one base off. The chain joins TRBV10-3 to TRBJ1-1; D not resolved. Germline values: CDR1 ENHRY, CDR2 SYGVKD. The V end lost 2 bases, the J end lost 1 base, and 8 bases lay between the germline ends. The CDR3 runs to 14 residues. The CDR3 bases are TGTGCCATCAGTGAGACCAACAAGAACACTGAAGCTTTCTTT. Its translation: CAISETNKNTEAFF.

This clonotype was found many times. The genes are TRBV20-1 and TRBJ1-2; D gene uncertain. Germline values: CDR1 DFQATT, CDR2 SNEGSKA (reference sequence). The CDR3 length is 12 residues. V dropped 5 bases and J dropped 2 bases, with 9 bases sitting between them. The CDR3 DNA sequence: TGCAGTGCTCTGAAGATAAACTATGGCTACACCTTC. Its protein product is CSALKINYGYTF.

On this clonotype itself: The CDR3 does not end in the conserved phenylalanine or tryptophan, so this is likely a read error. The chain is built from TRBV14 and TRBJ2-4, with 8 bases that match TRBD1. The CDR3 is made up of 16 amino acids. Germline assignment: CDR1 SGHDN and CDR2 FVKESK. The V and J ends lost 3 bases and 2 bases, in that order; junction bases with no gene match: 6. This CDR3 is CASSQAGGFTKNIQYN. CDR3 sequence (DNA): TGTGCCAGCAGCCAGGCAGGGGGCTTTACCAAAAACATTCAGTACAAC.

This clonotype showed up many times. CDR3 amino acids: CASSRGTGMNTEAFF. CDR3 in DNA: TGCGCCAGCAGCCGGGGGACAGGGATGAACACTGAAGCTTTCTTT. The chain joins TRBV5-1 to TRBJ1-1; 9 bases fit TRBD1. There are 15 residues in the CDR3. Germline CDR1 SGHRS, CDR2 YFSETQ. V gave up 4 bases and J gave up 0 bases; unmatched junction bases: 4.

This clonotype was seen repeatedly, ten times or more. The gene calls are TRBV3-1 and TRBJ2-7; D is possibly TRBD2 (5 bases). CDR3 length: 13 amino acids. V lost 4 bases, J lost 3 bases, and 10 bases lay in between. Germline V gene sequence: CDR1 LGHDT, CDR2 YNNKEL (reference sequence). The CDR3 sequence is CASSRGVGYEQYF. The DNA for the CDR3 is TGTGCCAGCAGCCGGGGAGTGGGCTACGAGCAGTACTTC.

This clonotype was observed at least ten times. This chain joins TRBV5-6 and TRBJ2-7; D is perhaps TRBD1 (6 bases). CDR3 length: 15 amino acids. Per the germline V gene, CDR1 is SGHDT and CDR2 is YYEEEE. The V and J ends lost 3 bases and 2 bases respectively, with 15 bases between them. CDR3 nucleotide sequence: TGTGCCAGCAGCTCCACAGGGCCCAGCACCTACGAGCAGTACTTC. Amino acid sequence: CASSSTGPSTYEQYF.

This clonotype has ten or more counts. The rearrangement links TRBV20-1 to TRBJ1-2, with 7 bases aligning to TRBD1. Germline lookup yields CDR1 DFQATT and CDR2 SNEGSKA (reference sequence). The CDR3 is 14 residues long. V lost 0 bases to trimming and J lost 4 bases; unmatched junction nucleotides: 5. CDR3 nucleotide sequence: TGCAGTGCTAGAGATACAGGGGCTCTCTATGGCTACACCTTC. Protein sequence: CSARDTGALYGYTF.

This clonotype was observed many times. The genes are TRBV7-2 and TRBJ1-6; 8 bases line up with TRBD1. The germline V gene has CDR1 SGHTA and CDR2 FQGNSA. The CDR3 has 14 amino acids. J lost 8 bases, V lost 5 bases, and 5 bases had no gene match. The CDR3 DNA sequence: TGTGCCAGCAGCCTCGACAGGGGTTATTCACCCCTCCACTTT. This codes for CASSLDRGYSPLHF.

This clonotype showed up many times. The chain is built from TRBV3-1 and TRBJ1-3; D is unclear. The V gene's germline CDR1 is LGHDT and CDR2 YNNKEL (reference sequence). Trimming took 4 bases from V and 1 from J, leaving 5 bases between them. This CDR3 spans 13 amino acids. The CDR3 here is CASSRSSGNTIYF. The CDR3 region has the DNA TGTGCCAGCAGCCGGTCTTCTGGAAACACCATATATTTT.

The table lists this clonotype with many counts. The genes are TRBV29-1 and TRBJ2-7; D is possibly TRBD1 (6 bases). The CDR3 sequence is 12 residues long. The germline V gene encodes CDR1 SQVTM and CDR2 ANQGSEA. V lost 5 bases, J lost 1 base, and 9 bases lay in between. The CDR3 spells CSVRTESYEQYF. Written as DNA, the CDR3 is TGCAGCGTTAGGACAGAGTCCTACGAGCAGTACTTC.

This clonotype came up many times. The chain carries TRBV30 and TRBJ1-1; 7 positions match TRBD1. Looked up from germline, CDR1 is GTSNPN and CDR2 is SVGIG (reference sequence). Trimming took 1 base from V and 1 from J; bases not matched to a gene: 3. The CDR3 is 14 amino acids. CDR3 residues: CAWSEGQPNTEAFF. The CDR3 DNA follows: TGTGCCTGGAGTGAGGGACAGCCGAACACTGAAGCTTTCTTT.

Many counts were recorded for this clonotype. The J gene is TRBJ2-1, the V gene TRBV7-2; TRBD2 matches 9 bases. The V gene end was trimmed by 5 bases and the J gene end by 8 bases; junction bases not matched to a gene: 4. The CDR3 consists of 13 residues. Per germline, CDR1 SGHTA and CDR2 FQGNSA. The CDR3 loop is CASSPGLAYEQFF. In DNA, the CDR3 is TGTGCCAGCAGCCCGGGACTAGCCTATGAGCAGTTCTTC.

The chain uses TRBV14 and TRBJ1-1, with unresolved D. In germline, CDR1 is SGHDN, CDR2 FVKESK. CDR3 length: 14 residues. Trimming took off 4 bases at V and 1 base at J, with 10 bases between the two ends. As DNA, the CDR3 is TGTGCCAGCAGCCGTCAAACAGCGAACACTGAAGCTTTCTTT. It yields the protein CASSRQTANTEAFF.

This clonotype has at least ten counts. The chain couples TRBV5-1 to TRBJ2-1; no reliable D call. Germline V gene data show CDR1 as SGHRS and CDR2 as YFSETQ. This CDR3 spans 13 amino acids. V lost 0 bases to trimming and J lost 5 bases, with 6 bases between them. The DNA for the CDR3 is TGCGCCAGCAGCTTGGGGCAGGACAATGAGCAGTTCTTC. Residues: CASSLGQDNEQFF.

This clonotype appeared a few times. V is TRBV7-2 and J is TRBJ2-5; perhaps TRBD2 as D (5 bases). This CDR3 is built from 17 residues. Germline V gives CDR1 SGHTA, CDR2 FQGNSA. V lost 5 bases, J lost 6 bases, and 25 bases lay in between. Written as DNA, the CDR3 is TGTGCCAGCAGCCCAGACCGCCCGGGGTTAATAGAAAAGACCCAGTACTTC. It encodes CASSPDRPGLIEKTQYF.

This clonotype was counted at least ten times. The chain uses TRBV20-1 and TRBJ1-1; 10 bases are a match to TRBD1. The germline CDR1 and CDR2 sequences are DFQATT and SNEGSKA (reference sequence). With 0 bases clipped from V and 5 bases from J, the junction kept 3 bases outside the gene matches. The CDR3 contains 14 residues. The CDR3 loop reads CSARDGQGETEAFF. DNA for the CDR3: TGCAGTGCTAGAGATGGACAGGGGGAGACTGAAGCTTTCTTT.

This clonotype occurred many times. V and J are TRBV29-1 and TRBJ2-3; 12 bases align to TRBD1. J was trimmed by 3 bases and V by 8 bases; bases with no gene match: 6. The CDR3 spans 14 residues. CDR1 is SQVTM, CDR2 ANQGSEA, per germline. The CDR3 loop reads CSSWDRGLTDTQYF. In nucleotides, the CDR3 is TGCAGCTCCTGGGACAGGGGGCTAACAGATACGCAGTATTTT.

This clonotype was observed many times. V and J are TRBV15 and TRBJ2-1; D not certain. The CDR3 is 12 amino acids. V was trimmed by 0 bases and J by 10 bases, leaving 7 bases between them. The germline CDR1 and CDR2 sequences are LNHNV and YYDKDF (reference sequence). In nucleotides, the CDR3 is TGTGCCACCAGCAGAGATTGGCGAGAGCAGTTCTTC. Residues: CATSRDWREQFF.

The sample holds a few counts of this clonotype. V gene TRBV19 combines with J gene TRBJ2-3; the D is unclear. The CDR3 runs to 14 residues. Trimming took off 6 bases at V and 2 bases at J, with 12 bases between the two ends. Germline V gives CDR1 LNHDA, CDR2 SQIVND (reference sequence). The CDR3 reads CASRYRNPTDTQYF. The CDR3 coding sequence is TGTGCCAGTAGATACCGAAATCCCACAGATACGCAGTATTTT. Full variable domain (outside the CDR3, taken from reference TRBV19 and TRBJ2-3): DGGITQSPKYLFRKEGQNVTLSCEQNLNHDAMYWYRQDPGQGLRLIYYSQIVNDFQKGDIAEGYSVSREKKESFPLTVTSAQKNPTAFYLCASRYRNPTDTQYFGPGTRLTVL.

This clonotype has a count of ten or more. This chain connects TRBV25-1 to TRBJ2-3, with a possible D match to TRBD2 (6 bases). CDR1 MGHDK and CDR2 SYGVNS come from the germline V gene. Trimming stripped 8 bases from V and 1 base from J, with 10 bases between. This CDR3 comprises 13 residues. CDR3 amino acids: CASGASGTDTQYF. Here the CDR3 DNA reads TGTGCCAGCGGGGCTAGCGGCACAGATACGCAGTATTTT.

This clonotype has ten or more counts. This chain links TRBV28 with TRBJ1-1; possible D gene TRBD1, 6 bases. Trimming removed 6 bases at V and 0 bases at J, with 14 bases between. In germline, CDR1 is MDHEN, CDR2 SYDVKM. This CDR3 is built from 15 residues. The CDR3 loop reads CASREGQRLNTEAFF. CDR3 bases: TGTGCCAGCAGGGAAGGACAGCGATTGAACACTGAAGCTTTCTTT.

This clonotype was detected many times. Here the CDR3 reads CASKQGANTNEKLFF. The CDR3 region has the DNA TGCGCCAGCAAACAGGGGGCGAATACTAATGAAAAACTGTTTTTT. V usage is TRBV5-1 and J usage is TRBJ1-4, with TRBD1 matching 9 bases. Germline V gives CDR1 SGHRS, CDR2 YFSETQ. The CDR3 has 15 residues. With V trimmed by 6 bases and J by 2 bases, 5 bases remained unmatched. The full variable domain, its missing parts supplied by reference TRBV5-1 and TRBJ1-4, is KAGVTQTPRYLIKTRGQQVTLSCSPISGHRSVSWYQQTPGQGLQFLFEYFSETQRNKGNFPGRFSGRQFSNSRSEMNVSTLELGDSALYLCASKQGANTNEKLFFGSGTQLSVL.

This clonotype was counted at least ten times. V and J are TRBV27 and TRBJ2-5; D is undetermined. The V gene's germline CDR1 is MNHEY and CDR2 SMNVEV (reference sequence). The CDR3 loop spans 14 amino acids. V was cut by 3 bases and J by 2 bases, with 10 bases left in between. CDR3 sequence: CASSFRVSQETQYF. CDR3 sequence (DNA): TGTGCCAGCAGTTTCCGGGTCTCTCAAGAGACCCAGTACTTC.

Many counts were recorded for this clonotype. The gene calls are TRBV5-1 and TRBJ2-5; TRBD2 matches 13 bases. Germline CDR1 is SGHRS and CDR2 is YFSETQ. The CDR3 is 15 residues long. J gave up 2 bases and V 4 bases, and 2 bases lay outside the gene matches. The CDR3 spells CASSMGLAGQETQYF. The CDR3 DNA sequence: TGCGCCAGCAGCATGGGACTAGCGGGGCAAGAGACCCAGTACTTC.

This clonotype was detected ten times or more. V usage is TRBV25-1 and J usage is TRBJ2-2; tentative D call: TRBD1 (5 bases). The CDR3 runs to 14 residues. Germline V gene data show CDR1 as MGHDK and CDR2 as SYGVNS. V gave up 1 base and J gave up 3 bases, with 6 bases separating them. The CDR3 nucleotides read TGTGCCAGCAGTGAATCCAGGGACACCGGGGAGCTGTTTTTT. Its protein product is CASSESRDTGELFF.